Here is one T cell receptor beta chain with its context. Its target is unknown. The data belong to a study of cytomegalovirus exposure and HLA in healthy donors. Overall study context: In an early release, HLA-typed donors contributed some 82 million unique TCR sequences.

Regarding the study as a whole: A list of approximately 160 TCR beta chains associated with cytomegalovirus was given. No immune exposure information besides CMV serostatus was available.

The PCR made use of 60 Vbeta and 13 Jbeta primers. The protocol was immunoSEQ multiplex PCR, while the TCRdb copy is restricted to in-frame clones and leaves out a portion. The data show around 130,000 clones, about 80% seen once. The CDR3 sequence is 10 residues long. Trimming took 3 bases from V and 10 from J, leaving 9 bases between them. Germline V gene data show CDR1 as GTSNPN and CDR2 as SVGIG (reference sequence). The sequenced material came from PBMCs. The source is a male donor in good health and CMV-seronegative. V usage is TRBV30 and J usage is TRBJ1-1; no clear D. The CDR3 is CAWSPPGAFF. The CDR3 DNA follows: TGTGCCTGGAGCCCTCCGGGAGCTTTCTTT.